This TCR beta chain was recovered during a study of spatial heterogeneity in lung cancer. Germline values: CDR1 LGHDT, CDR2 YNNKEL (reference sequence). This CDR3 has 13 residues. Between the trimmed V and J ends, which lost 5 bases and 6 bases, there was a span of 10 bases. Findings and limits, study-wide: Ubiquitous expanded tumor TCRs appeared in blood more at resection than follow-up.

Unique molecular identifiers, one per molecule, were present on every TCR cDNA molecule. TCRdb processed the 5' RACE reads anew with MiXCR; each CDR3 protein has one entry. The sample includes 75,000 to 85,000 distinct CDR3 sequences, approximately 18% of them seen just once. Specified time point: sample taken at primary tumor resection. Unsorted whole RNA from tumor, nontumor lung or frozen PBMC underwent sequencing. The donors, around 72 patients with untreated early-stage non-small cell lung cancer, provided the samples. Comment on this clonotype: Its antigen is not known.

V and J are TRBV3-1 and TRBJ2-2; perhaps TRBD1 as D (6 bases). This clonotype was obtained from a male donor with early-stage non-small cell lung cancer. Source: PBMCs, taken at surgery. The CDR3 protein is CASSSGAAGELFF. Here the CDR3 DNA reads TGTGCCAGCAGCTCAGGGGCCGCCGGGGAGCTGTTTTTT. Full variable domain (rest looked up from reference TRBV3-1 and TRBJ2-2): DTAVSQTPKYLVTQMGNDKSIKCEQNLGHDTMYWYKQDSKKFLKIMFSYNNKELIINETVPNRFSPKSPDKAHLNLHINSLELGDSAVYFCASSSGAAGELFFGEGSRLTVL.